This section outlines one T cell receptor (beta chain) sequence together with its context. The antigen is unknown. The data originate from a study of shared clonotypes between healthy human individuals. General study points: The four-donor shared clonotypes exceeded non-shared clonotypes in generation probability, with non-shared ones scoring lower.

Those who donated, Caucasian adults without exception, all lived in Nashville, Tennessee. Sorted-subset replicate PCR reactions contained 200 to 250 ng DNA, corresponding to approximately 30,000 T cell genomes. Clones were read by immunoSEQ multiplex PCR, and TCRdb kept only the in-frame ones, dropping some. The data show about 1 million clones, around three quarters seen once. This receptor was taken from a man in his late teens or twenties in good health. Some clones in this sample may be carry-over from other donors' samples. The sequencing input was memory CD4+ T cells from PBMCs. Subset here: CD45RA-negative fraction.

CDR3: CASSEAGPASYEQYF. In nucleotides, the CDR3 is TGTGCCAGCAGTGAAGCAGGCCCAGCCAGCTACGAGCAGTACTTC. The chain has TRBV6-1 and TRBJ2-7; the D is unclear. This CDR3 comprises 15 residues. CDR1 is MNHNS, CDR2 SASEGT, per germline. Between the trimmed V and J ends, which lost 0 bases and 3 bases, there was a span of 12 bases.